Following are 32 T cell receptor beta chains from one sample sequenced in a study of blood T cell repertoires in COVID-19. Measured with immunoSEQ multiplex PCR; TCRdb has only the in-frame clones, and not every one. The sample includes approximately 15,000 clones, around 80% of them seen just once. The sequencing input was peripheral blood. The receptors stem from a human donor in a cohort sampled during active COVID-19.

V usage is TRBV24-1 and J usage is TRBJ2-3; D ambiguous. Trimming left V 0 bases short and J 5 bases short, with 8 bases between. The CDR3 loop spans 14 amino acids. Looked up from germline, CDR1 is KGHDR and CDR2 is SFDVKD. CDR3 nucleotide sequence: TGTGCCACCAGTGATTTGGAGGCCCTAGATACGCAGTATTTT. This codes for CATSDLEALDTQYF.

The chain employs TRBV6-5 and TRBJ2-5; TRBD2 matches at 14 bases. Germline V lookup: CDR1 MNHEY, CDR2 SVGAGI. The CDR3 extends over 14 amino acids. V lost 8 bases to trimming and J lost 4 bases; unmatched junction nucleotides: 3. CDR3 DNA sequence: TGTGCCAGCGGGGGGACTAGCGGGGGAGAGACCCAGTACTTC. As protein: CASGGTSGGETQYF.

V gene TRBV7-8 combines with J gene TRBJ2-1, with 7 bases identical to TRBD2. This CDR3 spans 16 amino acids. Trimming cost V 0 bases and J 10 bases; bases outside gene matches: 12. Germline V gene sequence: CDR1 SGHVS, CDR2 FQNEAQ. In nucleotides, the CDR3 is TGTGCCAGCAGCTTAGCGAGCCCAGGCGGGGGTTGGGAGCAGTTCTTC. Translation gives CASSLASPGGGWEQFF.

V is TRBV27 and J is TRBJ2-1; D perhaps matches TRBD2 (6 bases). The V gene lost 2 bases and the J gene lost 0 bases, with 8 bases spanning the gap. Germline CDR1 MNHEY, CDR2 SMNVEV (reference sequence). The CDR3 is 15 residues long. CDR3 sequence (DNA): TGTGCCAGCAGTTTAGGGGGGAGCTCCTACAATGAGCAGTTCTTC. Translated: CASSLGGSSYNEQFF.

The CDR3 spells CASSTWGGTDTQYF. The CDR3, as DNA: TGTGCCAGCAGTACTTGGGGGGGCACAGATACGCAGTATTTT. The genes are TRBV27 and TRBJ2-3, with a weak D call TRBD2 (6 bases). Trimming pared 5 bases from V and 1 base from J, leaving 10 bases between. Germline V lookup: CDR1 MNHEY, CDR2 SMNVEV (reference sequence). The CDR3 contains 14 residues.

The chain is built from TRBV18 and TRBJ1-3; D not resolved. The CDR3 sequence is 16 residues long. Trimming took 2 bases from V and 0 from J, leaving 11 bases between them. Germline CDR1 and CDR2: KGHSH and LQKENI. Here the CDR3 reads CASSPVPVSSGNTIYF. In nucleotides, the CDR3 is TGTGCCAGCTCACCAGTTCCAGTAAGCTCTGGAAACACCATATATTTT.

This sequence joins TRBV11-3 and TRBJ2-1; D is unclear. The V gene's germline CDR1 is SGHNT and CDR2 YENEEA. There are 14 residues in the CDR3. Trimming took off 5 bases at V and 5 bases at J, with 13 bases between the two ends. The CDR3 is CASSPRRTDNEQFF. DNA for the CDR3: TGTGCCAGCAGCCCGCGGCGTACCGACAATGAGCAGTTCTTC. Full variable domain (missing parts from reference TRBV11-3 and TRBJ2-1): EAGVVQSPRYKIIEKKQPVAFWCNPISGHNTLYWYLQNLGQGPELLIRYENEEAVDDSQLPKDRFSAERLKGVDSTLKIQPAELGDSAVYLCASSPRRTDNEQFFGPGTRLTVL.

The chain carries TRBV3-1 (or the pseudogene TRBV3-2) and TRBJ1-1, with D perhaps TRBD1 (5 bases). Per germline, CDR1 LGHDT and CDR2 YNNKEL (reference sequence). V lost 1 base and J lost 6, with 12 bases in between. This CDR3 comprises 14 residues. The CDR3 coding sequence is TGTGCCAGCAGCCAAGGGCAGGGCAGCTCTGAAGCTTTCTTT. This codes for CASSQGQGSSEAFF.

The CDR3 sequence: CASGPPRSQRLNTEAFF. The CDR3 DNA follows: TGTGCCAGCGGCCCCCCTCGGAGCCAGCGTTTGAACACTGAAGCTTTCTTT. The chain links TRBV7-6 to TRBJ1-1; D uncertain. V lost 8 bases and J 0 bases, leaving 22 bases between the germline ends. The CDR3 has 17 residues. CDR1 is SGHVS, CDR2 FNYEAQ, per germline. Variable domain in full (rest from reference TRBV7-6 and TRBJ1-1): GAGVSQSPRYKVTKRGQDVALRCDPISGHVSLYWYRQALGQGPEFLTYFNYEAQQDKSGLPNDRFSAERPEGSISTLTIQRTEQRDSAMYRCASGPPRSQRLNTEAFFGQGTRLTVV.

The CDR3 here is CATRGTGNEKLFF. The CDR3 bases are TGTGCCACCCGCGGGACAGGGAACGAAAAACTGTTTTTT. This rearrangement joins TRBV3-1 (or the pseudogene TRBV3-2) to TRBJ1-4; TRBD1 matches at 9 bases. V was clipped by 10 bases and J by 8 bases; unmatched bases: 8. This CDR3 is built from 13 residues. Germline loops: CDR1 LGHDT, CDR2 YNNKEL (reference sequence).

J is TRBJ1-1 and V is TRBV20-1; no clear D. This CDR3 region has 14 residues. Per germline, CDR1 DFQATT and CDR2 SNEGSKA (reference sequence). V was clipped by 3 bases and J by 5 bases, with 16 bases between them. In DNA form, the CDR3 reads TGCAGTGCTAGTCTCGCCCTCCCCCGGACTGAAGCTTTCTTT. Protein product: CSASLALPRTEAFF.

This rearrangement joins TRBV5-1 to TRBJ2-5, with 8 positions matching TRBD1. The germline V gene has CDR1 SGHRS and CDR2 YFSETQ. J gave up 4 bases and V 4 bases, and 3 bases lay outside the gene matches. The CDR3 covers 13 residues. Here the CDR3 DNA reads TGCGCCAGCAGCCCCGGGACAGGAGAGACCCAGTACTTC. It translates to CASSPGTGETQYF.

The V gene is TRBV7-8, the J gene TRBJ2-5; D is possibly TRBD1 (6 bases). Germline V gene lookup returns CDR1 SGHVS and CDR2 FQNEAQ. CDR3 size: 16 residues. The germline V and J ends were trimmed by 5 bases and 5 bases, with 21 bases remaining between them. CDR3 amino acids: CASSIMPGHFAETQYF. For the CDR3, the DNA is TGTGCCAGCAGCATAATGCCGGGACACTTTGCGGAGACCCAGTACTTC.

In this sample, this clone turned up a few times. The chain employs TRBV11-2 and TRBJ1-1; D is unresolved. This CDR3 is 13 amino acids long. V lost 5 bases to trimming and J lost 4 bases, with 11 bases between them. The germline gives CDR1 SGHAT, CDR2 FQNNGV. CDR3 residues: CASSPGAGTEAFF. CDR3 sequence (DNA): TGTGCCAGCAGCCCCGGTGCCGGCACTGAAGCTTTCTTT.

The chain links TRBV6-5 to TRBJ1-1; D not certain. The germline V and J ends were trimmed by 8 bases and 0 bases, with 7 bases remaining between them. The CDR3 covers 12 residues. Germline V gene sequence: CDR1 MNHEY, CDR2 SVGAGI. CDR3 sequence: CASGELNTEAFF. CDR3 DNA: TGTGCCAGCGGGGAGCTGAACACTGAAGCTTTCTTT.

CDR3 amino acids: CASSQRAKQDTEAFF. CDR3 bases: TGCGCCAGCAGCCAGAGAGCCAAACAGGACACTGAAGCTTTCTTT. V gene TRBV4-3 combines with J gene TRBJ1-1; possibly TRBD1 for D (5 bases). V was cut by 3 bases and J by 3 bases, with 14 bases left in between. The CDR3 has 15 residues. Germline assignment: CDR1 LGHNA and CDR2 YSLEER.

The gene calls are TRBV7-2 and TRBJ2-7, with TRBD1 identical over 9 bases. From germline, CDR1 is SGHTA and CDR2 FQGNSA. The V segment lost 6 bases and the J segment 2 bases; nucleotides outside the gene matches: 8. The CDR3 runs to 15 residues. The CDR3 nucleotides are TGTGCCAGCAGTCGAGACAGGGGGGGCACCTACGAGCAGTACTTC. This codes for CASSRDRGGTYEQYF.

The rearrangement links TRBV27 to TRBJ2-1; 10 positions match TRBD2. The CDR3 is 17 residues long. CDR1 and CDR2 (germline): MNHEY, SMNVEV (reference sequence). V lost 5 bases and J lost 12; bases outside the gene matches: 19. The CDR3 bases are TGTGCCAGCAGTCTCGAATCTAGCGGGAGCTCCCCAGGGGGGCAGTTCTTC. Translation gives CASSLESSGSSPGGQFF.

The gene calls are TRBV4-1 and TRBJ2-7; 8 positions match TRBD1. The CDR3 consists of 16 residues. V shed 5 bases, J shed 5 bases, and the junction held 14 bases outside the gene matches. Germline V gene lookup returns CDR1 MGHRA and CDR2 YSYEKL. In nucleotides, the CDR3 is TGCGCCAGCAGCAAAGTGCAAGACAGGGGCATCCACGAGCAGTACTTC. Translated, it gives CASSKVQDRGIHEQYF.

This clone was seen a few times. In DNA form, the CDR3 reads TGTGCCATCAGGGACAGATCAAATCAGCCCCAGCATTTT. This encodes CAIRDRSNQPQHF. V is TRBV10-3 and J is TRBJ1-5, with D maybe TRBD1 (6 bases). The CDR3 is made up of 13 amino acids. CDR1 is ENHRY, CDR2 SYGVKD, per germline. V was trimmed by 6 bases and J by 4 bases, leaving 10 bases between them.

This clone was detected a few times. The chain has TRBV28 and TRBJ1-3; 10 bases are shared with TRBD1. Unmatched junction bases numbered 9, after V lost 6 bases and J lost 1 base. This CDR3 spans 17 amino acids. CDR1 MDHEN and CDR2 SYDVKM come from the germline V gene. The CDR3 here is CASRASGDRGSGNTIYF. The CDR3 DNA is TGTGCCAGCAGGGCCTCCGGGGACAGGGGTTCTGGAAACACCATATATTTT.

V is TRBV7-8 and J is TRBJ2-3; 10 bases agree with TRBD2. Germline V gives CDR1 SGHVS, CDR2 FQNEAQ. The trim removed 1 base at V and 6 bases at J, leaving 10 bases unmatched. The CDR3 is 17 amino acids. DNA of the CDR3: TGTGCCAGCAGCTTAGTCTCTAGCGGGAGCTCTGCGGATACGCAGTATTTT. Translation: CASSLVSSGSSADTQYF.

This rearrangement joins TRBV30 to TRBJ2-2; 13 bases fit TRBD2. The CDR3 has 18 residues. V was pared by 3 bases and J by 5 bases, with 12 bases of the junction left unmatched. Germline V gives CDR1 GTSNPN, CDR2 SVGIG (reference sequence). The CDR3 DNA reads as TGTGCCTGGAGCGAATGGAAGGGACTAGCGGGGAGTACCGGGGAGCTGTTTTTT. Translating gives CAWSEWKGLAGSTGELFF.

This chain connects TRBV19 to TRBJ2-7; 8 bases align to TRBD1. The CDR3 spans 12 residues. The junction had 6 bases not matched to a gene; V was cut back by 11 bases and J by 3 bases. Germline lookup yields CDR1 LNHDA and CDR2 SQIVND (reference sequence). For the CDR3, the DNA is TGTGCCGTCGGGACAGGTCTCTACGAGCAGTACTTC. Protein: CAVGTGLYEQYF. The full variable domain, in which reference TRBV19 and TRBJ2-7 provide the parts outside the CDR3, is DGGITQSPKYLFRKEGQNVTLSCEQNLNHDAMYWYRQDPGQGLRLIYYSQIVNDFQKGDIAEGYSVSREKKESFPLTVTSAQKNPTAFYLCAVGTGLYEQYFGPGTRLTVT.

The chain employs TRBV19 and TRBJ1-6; the D gene is possibly TRBD1 (6 bases). Per the germline V gene, CDR1 is LNHDA and CDR2 is SQIVND (reference sequence). V was trimmed by 5 bases and J by 7 bases, leaving 9 bases between them. The length of the CDR3 is 13 residues. The CDR3 reads CASSDRRNSPLHF. CDR3 DNA: TGTGCCAGTAGTGACAGGAGAAATTCACCCCTCCACTTT.

The gene calls are TRBV3-1 (or the pseudogene TRBV3-2) and TRBJ1-2, with TRBD1 matching over 9 bases. The CDR3 loop spans 14 amino acids. Trimming took 4 bases from V and 2 from J; bases not matched to a gene: 2. Germline-derived CDR1 and CDR2 are LGHDT and YNNKEL (reference sequence). The CDR3 region is CASSRGTGNYGYTF. CDR3 coding DNA: TGTGCCAGCAGCCGAGGGACAGGGAACTATGGCTACACCTTC.

The CDR3 spells CASSLGSEKEAFF. DNA for the CDR3: TGTGCCAGCAGCTTGGGATCGGAGAAAGAAGCTTTCTTT. V usage is TRBV5-6 and J usage is TRBJ1-1; D is unresolved. The CDR3 is 13 amino acids. Germline CDR1 reads SGHDT; CDR2 reads YYEEEE. V lost 0 bases, J lost 8 bases, and 11 bases lay in between. Based on the CDR3 plus reference TRBV5-6 and TRBJ1-1, the full variable domain is DAGVTQSPTHLIKTRGQQVTLRCSPKSGHDTVSWYQQALGQGPQFIFQYYEEEERQRGNFPDRFSGHQFPNYSSELNVNALLLGDSALYLCASSLGSEKEAFFGQGTRLTVV.

The rearrangement joins TRBV7-9 to TRBJ2-7, with a weak D call TRBD1 (6 bases). Trimming removed 5 bases at V and 2 bases at J, with 16 bases between. This CDR3 spans 15 amino acids. The V gene's germline CDR1 is SEHNR and CDR2 FQNEAQ (reference sequence). CDR3 nucleotide sequence: TGTGCCAGCAGCGGGGACACCCAAAGGCCCTACGAGCAGTACTTC. Protein: CASSGDTQRPYEQYF.

V gene TRBV9 combines with J gene TRBJ1-2; 8 bases align to TRBD1. Germline assignment: CDR1 SGDLS and CDR2 YYNGEE. V dropped 0 bases and J dropped 4; count of bases not matched to a gene: 14. The CDR3 contains 18 residues. DNA of the CDR3: TGTGCCAGCAGCGTAGGCAATTTGGAAGGACAGGGAGGCTATGGCTACACCTTC. This gives the protein CASSVGNLEGQGGYGYTF.

The rearrangement links TRBV6-5 to TRBJ2-2; possibly TRBD1 for D (5 bases). The V gene lost 5 bases and the J gene lost 0 bases, with 10 bases spanning the gap. From germline, CDR1 is MNHEY and CDR2 SVGAGI. The CDR3 extends over 15 amino acids. The CDR3 DNA reads as TGTGCCAGCAGTCCAGGGTCGACGAACACCGGGGAGCTGTTTTTT. Translation: CASSPGSTNTGELFF.

This rearrangement joins TRBV19 to TRBJ2-5; the D is unclear. The CDR3 spans 13 residues. Deletions cut 2 bases from V and 8 bases from J, with 12 bases between. Germline CDR1 LNHDA, CDR2 SQIVND (reference sequence). The CDR3 spells CASSISKSVTQYF. The CDR3 coding sequence is TGTGCCAGTAGTATAAGTAAATCGGTTACCCAGTACTTC.

The CDR3 sequence: CASSPNSYNEQFF. As DNA, the CDR3 is TGCGCCAGCAGCCCAAACTCCTACAATGAGCAGTTCTTC. This chain joins TRBV5-1 and TRBJ2-1; D is unresolved. V lost 4 bases and J 0 bases, leaving 5 bases between the germline ends. CDR1 and CDR2 (germline): SGHRS, YFSETQ. The CDR3 has 13 amino acids.